The 9 T cell receptor beta chains below come from one sample, sequenced in a study of blood T cell repertoires in COVID-19 (dated by TCRdb to 2020 to 2022). The method behind the library was the immunoSEQ multiplex PCR assay. Imported from immuneACCESS, the table was reduced by TCRdb to in-frame sequences with V and J called. These copies leave out some clones; in studies compared against another copy, an unresolved V gene accounts for under half, and the cause of the remainder is not known. For this sample the table gives around 200,000 clones, of which roughly 90% were detected only once. The top ten hold around 1.5% of the sample. The sequenced sample was peripheral blood. These receptors were obtained from a man between 18 and 29 years old with active or convalescent COVID-19.

V is TRBV2 and J is TRBJ1-5; TRBD1 aligns across 11 bases. V lost 6 bases, J lost 0 bases, and 4 bases stayed unmatched. This CDR3 has 16 residues. Germline CDR1 reads SNHLY; CDR2 reads FYNNEI. CDR3 DNA sequence: TGTGCCAGCAGAGCTGGGACAGGGGGTAGCAATCAGCCCCAGCATTTT. This codes for CASRAGTGGSNQPQHF.

This chain uses TRBV27 with TRBJ1-4; unclear D gene. V gave up 3 bases and J gave up 10 bases, with 12 bases separating them. This CDR3 is 13 amino acids long. CDR1 and CDR2 from the germline V gene are MNHEY and SMNVEV (reference sequence). The CDR3 spells CASSFQEPGKLFF. As DNA, the CDR3 is TGTGCCAGCAGTTTTCAAGAACCAGGAAAACTGTTTTTT.

The CDR3 nucleotides are TGTGCCAGTTCTCGGGAGAGCGATAACATTCAGTACTTC. Translation: CASSRESDNIQYF. This chain links TRBV2 with TRBJ2-4; D is possibly TRBD2 (6 bases). The CDR3 sequence is 13 residues long. CDR1 is SNHLY and CDR2 is FYNNEI in the germline V gene. V was trimmed by 9 bases and J by 7 bases, leaving 16 bases between them.

The sample holds one count of this clone. This chain uses TRBV9 with TRBJ1-2; D is ambiguous. There are 14 residues in the CDR3. CDR1 and CDR2 from the germline V gene are SGDLS and YYNGEE. V was trimmed by 3 bases and J by 2 bases, leaving 11 bases between them. The CDR3 region has the DNA TGTGCCAGCAGCGGTGAGGGTTTAAACTATGGCTACACCTTC. It is translated as CASSGEGLNYGYTF.

The chain recombines TRBV2 with TRBJ2-1, with D maybe TRBD1 (6 bases). Germline V CDR1 and CDR2: SNHLY, FYNNEI. The CDR3 consists of 15 residues. The V gene lost 4 bases and the J gene lost 0 bases, with 10 bases spanning the gap. The CDR3 DNA reads as TGTGCCAGCAGTGGGTTCAGGGGCTCCTACAATGAGCAGTTCTTC. Its translation is CASSGFRGSYNEQFF.

The rearrangement links TRBV3-1 (or the pseudogene TRBV3-2) to TRBJ2-1; weak D call: TRBD2 (5 bases). This CDR3 spans 19 amino acids. The germline V and J ends were trimmed by 4 bases and 5 bases, with 27 bases remaining between them. Germline V gene sequence: CDR1 LGHDT, CDR2 YNNKEL (reference sequence). CDR3 amino acids: CASSLLSGSSHFGDNEQFF. DNA for the CDR3: TGTGCCAGCAGCCTCCTGAGTGGGAGTTCCCACTTTGGTGACAATGAGCAGTTCTTC.

The V gene is TRBV5-1, the J gene TRBJ2-1, with 7 positions matching TRBD1. Germline trimming cut 3 bases from V and 5 bases from J; bases unmatched to any gene: 5. CDR3 length: 14 residues. From germline, CDR1 is SGHRS and CDR2 YFSETQ. The CDR3 DNA sequence: TGCGCCAGCAGCTGGGGACAGTCCGACAATGAGCAGTTCTTC. Amino acids: CASSWGQSDNEQFF.

This clone was picked up one time. V gene TRBV30 combines with J gene TRBJ1-2, with a tentative D call TRBD1 (6 bases). The V gene lost 0 bases and the J gene lost 0 bases, with 11 bases spanning the gap. The CDR3 length is 15 residues. CDR1 and CDR2 (germline): GTSNPN, SVGIG (reference sequence). CDR3 in amino acids: CAWSVGPGANYGYTF. CDR3 bases: TGTGCCTGGAGTGTAGGGCCAGGGGCTAACTATGGCTACACCTTC.

This chain links TRBV2 with TRBJ1-2, with TRBD1 identical over 9 bases. Germline V gene data show CDR1 as SNHLY and CDR2 as FYNNEI. This CDR3 spans 15 amino acids. Unmatched junction bases numbered 5, after V lost 2 bases and J lost 4 bases. CDR3: CASSELTGGVYGYTF. CDR3 coding DNA: TGTGCCAGCAGTGAACTAACAGGGGGCGTCTATGGCTACACCTTC.